Below, 18 T cell receptor beta chains from the same sample are listed, as sequenced in a study of CD8 T cells in Susac syndrome. RNA, at about 0.45 to 1 ug, was reverse transcribed with random hexamers. TCRdb itself ran the immunoSEQ multiplex PCR reads through MiXCR, one entry per CDR3 protein. The profile shows 300,000 or so distinct CDR3 sequences, about 92% of them singletons. The material sequenced was CD4+ T cells from PBMCs. The receptors here all came from a human donor with multiple sclerosis.

V and J are TRBV5-1 and TRBJ1-4; no definite D call. CDR1 is SGHRS and CDR2 is YFSETQ in the germline V gene. V dropped 0 bases and J dropped 3 bases, with 6 bases sitting between them. This CDR3 has 14 amino acids. CDR3 nucleotides: TGCGCCAGCAGCTTGGATGGGTCTAATGAAAAACTGTTTTTT. It translates to CASSLDGSNEKLFF.

This chain joins TRBV3-1 and TRBJ2-1; 12 bases line up with TRBD2. Germline V CDR1 and CDR2: LGHDT, YNNKEL (reference sequence). Trimming removed 3 bases from V and 5 bases from J; junction bases left unmatched: 8. The CDR3 is 17 residues long. CDR3 sequence reads: CASSQVRLAGVNNEQFF. The CDR3 nucleotides are TGTGCCAGCAGCCAGGTTCGACTAGCGGGGGTCAACAATGAGCAGTTCTTC.

The chain has TRBV6-2 or TRBV6-3 and TRBJ2-5, with 10 nucleotides matching TRBD2. J was trimmed by 5 bases and V by 0 bases; bases with no gene match: 0. This CDR3 has 14 amino acids. CDR1 is MNHEY and CDR2 is SVGEGT in the germline V gene. DNA of the CDR3: TGTGCCAGCAGTTACTCGACTAGCGGGGAGACCCAGTACTTC. Encoded protein: CASSYSTSGETQYF.

The J gene is TRBJ1-1, the V gene TRBV7-8, with D possibly matching TRBD1 (5 bases). The germline V gene has CDR1 SGHVS and CDR2 FQNEAQ. V was trimmed by 5 bases and J by 4 bases, leaving 20 bases between them. This CDR3 is built from 16 residues. Here the CDR3 DNA reads TGTGCCAGCAGCCCCAGAGGGGACGACCGGAGCACTGAAGCTTTCTTT. Translated: CASSPRGDDRSTEAFF.

The rearrangement links TRBV5-1 to TRBJ1-4; D is possibly TRBD1 (5 bases). CDR1 SGHRS and CDR2 YFSETQ come from the germline V gene. CDR3 length: 14 amino acids. V gave up 0 bases and J gave up 11 bases, with 14 bases separating them. DNA for the CDR3: TGCGCCAGCAGCTTGGATAATGCCAGGGACAAACTGTTTTTT. Translation gives CASSLDNARDKLFF.

The chain has TRBV5-4 and TRBJ1-5; the match to TRBD1 covers 7 bases. Germline V gene sequence: CDR1 SGHNT, CDR2 YYREEE (reference sequence). Trimming cost V 1 base and J 5 bases; bases outside gene matches: 3. The CDR3 totals 14 residues. The CDR3 spells CASSLQGVDQPQHF. Written as DNA, the CDR3 is TGTGCCAGCAGCTTGCAGGGGGTGGATCAGCCCCAGCATTTT.

The chain joins TRBV7-2 to TRBJ2-1; 14 bases are a match to TRBD2. Germline V gives CDR1 SGHTA, CDR2 FQGNSA. The CDR3 has 15 amino acids. J gave up 9 bases and V 4 bases, and 5 bases lay outside the gene matches. CDR3 sequence: CASSSRTSGGLEQFF. CDR3 DNA: TGTGCCAGCAGCTCCCGGACTAGCGGGGGGCTTGAGCAGTTCTTC. Full variable domain (remainder filled in from reference TRBV7-2 and TRBJ2-1): GAGVSQSPSNKVTEKGKDVELRCDPISGHTALYWYRQSLGQGLEFLIYFQGNSAPDKSGLPSDRFSAERTGGSVSTLTIQRTQQEDSAVYLCASSSRTSGGLEQFFGPGTRLTVL.

The chain uses TRBV3-1 and TRBJ1-2; D ambiguous. This CDR3 has 15 residues. Germline CDR1 and CDR2: LGHDT and YNNKEL (reference sequence). Trimming removed 0 bases at V and 4 bases at J, with 12 bases between. DNA for the CDR3: TGTGCCAGCAGCCAAGATCGCGTTTTCGGCTATGGCTACACCTTC. Translating gives CASSQDRVFGYGYTF.

V is TRBV27 and J is TRBJ1-2; D may be TRBD1 (5 bases). Germline V lookup: CDR1 MNHEY, CDR2 SMNVEV (reference sequence). V shed 6 bases and J shed 0 bases, with 23 bases lying between them. This CDR3 is 18 amino acids long. CDR3 residues: CASRRIYETVSPNYGYTF. The CDR3 DNA follows: TGTGCCAGCAGGAGAATCTATGAGACAGTAAGCCCTAACTATGGCTACACCTTC.

V gene TRBV12-3 or TRBV12-4 combines with J gene TRBJ2-2; 10 nucleotides line up with TRBD2. This CDR3 region has 16 residues. Losses at the gene ends were 10 bases for V and 2 bases for J; bases not matched to a gene: 10. CDR3 coding DNA: TGTGCCACCAGCCCGGGACTAGCGACTAACACCGGGGAGCTGTTTTTT. Amino acid sequence: CATSPGLATNTGELFF.

The CDR3 bases are TGTGCCAGTAGTATGAGGCTAGCGGGGGAAGGCCAAGAGACCCAGTACTTC. Protein product: CASSMRLAGEGQETQYF. This chain links TRBV19 with TRBJ2-5, with 10 bases that match TRBD2. Germline-derived CDR1 and CDR2 are LNHDA and SQIVND (reference sequence). This CDR3 spans 17 amino acids. The ends lost 3 bases at V and 1 base at J; junction bases unmatched: 8.

This chain uses TRBV28 with TRBJ2-5; D is unresolved. Germline CDR1 MDHEN, CDR2 SYDVKM. This CDR3 has 12 amino acids. The V end was cut by 5 bases, the J end by 8 bases, with 12 bases between. CDR3 sequence (DNA): TGTGCCAGCAGTCAATCTCTCGAAACCCAGTACTTC. Translation: CASSQSLETQYF. Based on the CDR3 plus reference TRBV28 and TRBJ2-5, the full variable domain is DVKVTQSSRYLVKRTGEKVFLECVQDMDHENMFWYRQDPGLGLRLIYFSYDVKMKEKGDIPEGYSVSREKKERFSLILESASTNQTSMYLCASSQSLETQYFGPGTRLLVL.

This clonotype was seen a few times. The DNA for the CDR3 is TGTGCCAGCAGCTCTCTGCAAGAGACCCAGTACTTC. Its translation: CASSSLQETQYF. The J gene is TRBJ2-5, the V gene TRBV7-2, with D hard to call. V lost 4 bases, J lost 2 bases, and 5 bases lay in between. The CDR3 is made up of 12 amino acids. Germline CDR1 is SGHTA and CDR2 is FQGNSA.

The V gene is TRBV3-1, the J gene TRBJ1-1; no reliable D call. The CDR3 runs to 12 residues. Trimming left V 4 bases short and J 8 bases short, with 11 bases between. Germline CDR1 LGHDT, CDR2 YNNKEL (reference sequence). CDR3 DNA sequence: TGTGCCAGCAGCCGGCAGGAAGGGGAAGCTTTCTTT. The encoded protein is CASSRQEGEAFF.

CDR3 loop: CAWSDWGLAGLSSYNEQFF. CDR3 DNA sequence: TGTGCCTGGAGTGACTGGGGACTAGCGGGACTTAGCTCCTACAATGAGCAGTTCTTC. V usage is TRBV30 and J usage is TRBJ2-1, with 13 bases identical to TRBD2. The trim removed 1 base at V and 0 bases at J, leaving 9 bases unmatched. CDR1 and CDR2 from the germline V gene are GTSNPN and SVGIG (reference sequence). CDR3 size: 19 residues.

V gene TRBV10-3 combines with J gene TRBJ2-1; TRBD1 matches 8 bases. The CDR3 has 13 amino acids. Germline V gene data show CDR1 as ENHRY and CDR2 as SYGVKD. Trimming at V came to 4 bases and at J to 12 bases, leaving 8 bases not matched to a gene. The chain's CDR3 is CAISGGADRGQFF. The CDR3 nucleotides are TGTGCCATCAGTGGGGGGGCCGACAGGGGGCAGTTCTTC.

The chain is built from TRBV19 and TRBJ1-5; TRBD1 agrees at 8 bases. Unmatched junction bases numbered 4, after V lost 6 bases and J lost 0 bases. The CDR3 is made up of 15 amino acids. Per germline, CDR1 LNHDA and CDR2 SQIVND (reference sequence). CDR3 coding DNA: TGTGCCAGTAGGGCGACAGGGGATAGCAATCAGCCCCAGCATTTT. Amino acid sequence: CASRATGDSNQPQHF.

This clonotype was found a few times. V is TRBV7-8 and J is TRBJ2-3, with D unclear. The length of the CDR3 is 12 residues. Trimming cost V 5 bases and J 5 bases, with 8 bases left between them. The germline CDR1 and CDR2 sequences are SGHVS and FQNEAQ. The CDR3 here is CASSPGGDTQYF. CDR3 coding DNA: TGTGCCAGCAGCCCGGGTGGAGATACGCAGTATTTT.